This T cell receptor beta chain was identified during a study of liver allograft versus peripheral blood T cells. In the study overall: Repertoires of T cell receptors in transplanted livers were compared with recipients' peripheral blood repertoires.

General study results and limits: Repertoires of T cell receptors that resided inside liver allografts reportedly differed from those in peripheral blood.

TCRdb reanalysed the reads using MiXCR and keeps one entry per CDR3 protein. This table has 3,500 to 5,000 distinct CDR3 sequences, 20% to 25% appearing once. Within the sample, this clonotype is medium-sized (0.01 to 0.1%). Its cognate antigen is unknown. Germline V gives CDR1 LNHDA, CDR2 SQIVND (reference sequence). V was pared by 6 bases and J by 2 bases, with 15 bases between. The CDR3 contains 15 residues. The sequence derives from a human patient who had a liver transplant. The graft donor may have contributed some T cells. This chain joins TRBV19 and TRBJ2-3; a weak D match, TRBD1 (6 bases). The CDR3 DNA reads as TGTGCCAGTAGGGACCCCGGGACAACCACAGATACGCAGTATTTT. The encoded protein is CASRDPGTTTDTQYF.